What follows are 23 T cell receptor beta chains derived from one specimen sequenced in a study of PD-L1 blockade in urothelial cancer. Profiled with immunoSEQ multiplex PCR; TCRdb holds only in-frame clones, not every one. In the table there are 30,000 to 35,000 clones, approximately 80% of which are singletons. Sample: PBMCs, taken around atezolizumab (anti-PD-L1) treatment. The receptor source for this set is a man aged 55 to 70 with urothelial cancer.

The chain links TRBV7-2 to TRBJ2-6, with TRBD2 matching over 10 bases. CDR1 is SGHTA, CDR2 FQGNSA, per germline. This CDR3 region has 17 residues. J lost 3 bases, V lost 2 bases, and 4 bases had no gene match. The CDR3 protein is CASSLLAGAGGANVLTF. The DNA for the CDR3 is TGTGCCAGCAGCTTACTAGCGGGAGCTGGTGGGGCCAACGTCCTGACTTTC.

The rearrangement links TRBV18 to TRBJ2-5; D not certain. V lost 3 bases, J lost 2 bases, and 10 bases lay in between. The V gene's germline CDR1 is KGHSH and CDR2 LQKENI. CDR3 length: 14 amino acids. CDR3 in amino acids: CASSPTLQQETQYF. Written as DNA, the CDR3 is TGTGCCAGCTCACCGACATTACAACAAGAGACCCAGTACTTC.

This chain uses TRBV16 with TRBJ2-7; 9 bases align to TRBD1. V lost 5 bases and J lost 6; bases outside the gene matches: 8. Germline V gene sequence: CDR1 KGHSY, CDR2 FQNENV. The CDR3 is 14 amino acids. Written as DNA, the CDR3 is TGTGCCAGCAGCGCCCGGACAGGGGTGGCCGAGCAGTACTTC. It codes for CASSARTGVAEQYF.

This clone was detected only a few times. The V call is TRBV5-6, the J call TRBJ1-5, with a tentative D call TRBD1 (5 bases). This CDR3 spans 15 amino acids. Germline lookup yields CDR1 SGHDT and CDR2 YYEEEE. Trimming stripped 2 bases from V and 3 bases from J, with 12 bases between. The CDR3 here is CASSFSRAYNQPQHF. In nucleotides, the CDR3 is TGTGCCAGCAGCTTTTCCAGGGCCTACAATCAGCCCCAGCATTTT.

The V gene is TRBV19, the J gene TRBJ1-5; 9 bases are shared with TRBD1. Germline V gene sequence: CDR1 LNHDA, CDR2 SQIVND (reference sequence). V was pared by 5 bases and J by 0 bases, with 2 bases of the junction left unmatched. The CDR3 runs to 15 residues. The CDR3 coding sequence is TGTGCCAGTAGTCGGACAGGGGATAGCAATCAGCCCCAGCATTTT. It translates to CASSRTGDSNQPQHF.

The chain employs TRBV5-1 and TRBJ1-2; 7 bases match TRBD1. There are 13 residues in the CDR3. Germline assignment: CDR1 SGHRS and CDR2 YFSETQ. V trimming: 4 bases; J trimming: 3 bases; junction bases outside the gene matches: 3. The CDR3 DNA reads TGCGCCAGCAGCATAGGGACAGACTATGGCTACACCTTC. Protein product: CASSIGTDYGYTF.

The chain links TRBV19 to TRBJ2-4, with D maybe TRBD2 (5 bases). Germline CDR1 and CDR2: LNHDA and SQIVND (reference sequence). CDR3 length: 13 amino acids. V lost 4 bases, J lost 12 bases, and 16 bases lay in between. The CDR3 DNA reads as TGTGCCAGTAGTAGCGAGGGTGGGATCCATCAGTACTTC. Encoded protein: CASSSEGGIHQYF.

The rearrangement links TRBV9 to TRBJ1-2, with 8 bases lining up with TRBD1. Germline assignment: CDR1 SGDLS and CDR2 YYNGEE. CDR3 size: 17 residues. V lost 4 bases and J lost 5; bases outside the gene matches: 16. This CDR3 is CASSPGAGGDPWYGYTF. DNA for the CDR3: TGTGCCAGCAGCCCGGGGGCAGGGGGCGATCCGTGGTATGGCTACACCTTC.

The chain is built from TRBV5-1 and TRBJ2-7, with 8 bases matching TRBD2. Germline CDR1 and CDR2: SGHRS and YFSETQ. Losses at the gene ends were 5 bases for V and 2 bases for J; bases not matched to a gene: 6. The CDR3 contains 14 residues. CDR3 DNA: TGCGCCAGCAGGAGGGGTAGCGGGACCTACGAGCAGTACTTC. This codes for CASRRGSGTYEQYF. Supplemented by reference TRBV5-1 and TRBJ2-7, the full variable domain reads KAGVTQTPRYLIKTRGQQVTLSCSPISGHRSVSWYQQTPGQGLQFLFEYFSETQRNKGNFPGRFSGRQFSNSRSEMNVSTLELGDSALYLCASRRGSGTYEQYFGPGTRLTVT.

This clone showed up just once. The chain carries TRBV5-4 and TRBJ1-1; 7 bases fit TRBD1. Trimming removed 4 bases from V and 1 base from J; junction bases left unmatched: 7. CDR1 is SGHNT, CDR2 YYREEE, per germline (reference sequence). The CDR3 spans 15 residues. The CDR3 spells CASSLGGGRNTEAFF. CDR3 nucleotides: TGTGCCAGCAGCCTGGGAGGGGGCCGGAACACTGAAGCTTTCTTT.

This chain uses TRBV19 with TRBJ2-6; possible D gene TRBD2, 6 bases. Trimming removed 4 bases from V and 3 bases from J, with 10 bases in between. The CDR3 totals 15 residues. Germline-derived CDR1 and CDR2 are LNHDA and SQIVND (reference sequence). The CDR3 coding sequence is TGTGCCAGTAGTACGCGGGACCGTGGGGCCAACGTCCTGACTTTC. It translates to CASSTRDRGANVLTF.

The chain links TRBV7-9 to TRBJ1-6; TRBD1 is a possible D gene (6 bases). Per germline, CDR1 SEHNR and CDR2 FQNEAQ (reference sequence). The CDR3 covers 16 residues. V was trimmed by 5 bases and J by 5 bases, leaving 16 bases between them. CDR3 sequence: CASSLSGTYDNSPLHF. The CDR3 DNA is TGTGCCAGCAGCCTATCCGGGACATATGATAATTCACCCCTCCACTTT.

A word on this clone: Compared with germline, one end of the junction differs, possibly owing to a read error. CDR3 DNA sequence: TGTGCCAGCTTACCAATTACTGGGCTGACTGAAGCTTTCTTT. Amino acids: CASLPITGLTEAFF. The chain links TRBV18 to TRBJ1-1; D uncertain. Germline assignment: CDR1 KGHSH and CDR2 LQKENI. This CDR3 contains 14 residues.

This chain connects TRBV30 to TRBJ2-5, with TRBD1 matching over 7 bases. CDR1 GTSNPN and CDR2 SVGIG come from the germline V gene (reference sequence). V shed 2 bases and J 1 base; nucleotides not matched to a gene: 1. The CDR3 consists of 13 residues. The CDR3 nucleotides read TGTGCCTGGAGTAGGGACAGCCAAGAGACCCAGTACTTC. It translates to CAWSRDSQETQYF.

This chain uses TRBV9 with TRBJ2-1, with TRBD1 matching over 8 bases. Germline V gene lookup returns CDR1 SGDLS and CDR2 YYNGEE. The CDR3 covers 16 residues. The J segment lost 4 bases and the V segment lost 0 bases, leaving 6 bases of the junction unmatched. CDR3 amino acids: CASSVVDRGFYNEQFF. Written as DNA, the CDR3 is TGTGCCAGCAGCGTAGTCGACAGGGGATTTTACAATGAGCAGTTCTTC.

The chain recombines TRBV27 with TRBJ2-1; 7 bases map to TRBD2. V shed 5 bases, J shed 9 bases, and the junction held 7 bases outside the gene matches. Germline V gene data show CDR1 as MNHEY and CDR2 as SMNVEV (reference sequence). The CDR3 is 13 residues long. Here the CDR3 DNA reads TGTGCCAGCAGTCCCCCCTGGGAGGGTGAGCAGTTCTTC. Translating gives CASSPPWEGEQFF.

This sequence joins TRBV27 and TRBJ2-7; 8 nucleotides match TRBD1. CDR3 length: 14 amino acids. CDR1 and CDR2 (germline): MNHEY, SMNVEV (reference sequence). Unmatched junction bases numbered 7, after V lost 6 bases and J lost 3 bases. The CDR3 region has the DNA TGTGCCAGCAGGCCGGGACAGGTGAACTACGAGCAGTACTTC. Encoded protein: CASRPGQVNYEQYF.

V usage is TRBV7-9 and J usage is TRBJ1-6, with D unresolved. This CDR3 has 15 amino acids. V dropped 5 bases and J dropped 0 bases, with 8 bases sitting between them. The germline gives CDR1 SEHNR, CDR2 FQNEAQ (reference sequence). CDR3 region: CASSKDSSYNSPLHF. In DNA, the CDR3 is TGTGCCAGCAGCAAAGATAGCTCCTATAATTCACCCCTCCACTTT.

V and J are TRBV6-5 and TRBJ1-1; weak D call: TRBD1 (6 bases). V gave up 7 bases and J gave up 1 base, with 10 bases separating them. The CDR3 runs 13 residues. The germline V gene has CDR1 MNHEY and CDR2 SVGAGI. The CDR3 sequence: CASTPGANTEAFF. CDR3 sequence (DNA): TGTGCCAGCACCCCAGGGGCGAACACTGAAGCTTTCTTT.

The rearrangement links TRBV6-1 to TRBJ1-3; no firm D call. The CDR3 spans 15 residues. Germline V gene lookup returns CDR1 MNHNS and CDR2 SASEGT. The ends were cut back, 2 bases at V and 0 bases at J, with 8 bases in the middle. Here the CDR3 DNA reads TGTGCCAGCAGTGAACTGGCAAACTCTGGAAACACCATATATTTT. This translates into CASSELANSGNTIYF.

This chain links TRBV6-1 with TRBJ1-1; no clear D gene. Per germline, CDR1 MNHNS and CDR2 SASEGT. V lost 8 bases and J 4 bases, leaving 5 bases between the germline ends. CDR3 length: 10 amino acids. CDR3 region: CASGGTEAFF. For the CDR3, the DNA is TGTGCCAGCGGCGGCACTGAAGCTTTCTTT.

The V gene is TRBV9, the J gene TRBJ2-7; 9 nucleotides line up with TRBD1. CDR3 length: 14 amino acids. V trimming: 3 bases; J trimming: 3 bases; junction bases outside the gene matches: 4. CDR1 is SGDLS, CDR2 YYNGEE, per germline. DNA for the CDR3: TGTGCCAGCAGCGACGGGGACAGGGACTACGAGCAGTACTTC. This translates into CASSDGDRDYEQYF.

This clone was seen only a few times. This rearrangement joins TRBV6-1 to TRBJ1-6; TRBD1 is a possible D gene (6 bases). Trimming pared 7 bases from V and 7 bases from J, leaving 14 bases between. Germline V gives CDR1 MNHNS, CDR2 SASEGT. This CDR3 spans 14 amino acids. CDR3 region: CASTEGGLNSPLHF. CDR3 sequence (DNA): TGTGCCAGCACCGAAGGGGGTCTGAATTCACCCCTCCACTTT.